This TCR beta chain comes out of a study of blood T cells in healthy people across ages. Study information: Roughly one uniquely barcoded beta molecule per two T cells was captured.

Ranging in age from about 6 to 100, the donors were healthy Caucasian individuals from Russia. Researchers collected 9.5 to 10 milliliters of peripheral blood from every single donor. Alongside a J-beta primer mix, a sample-barcoded 5' primer served in a second PCR lasting roughly 7 to 11 cycles. TCRdb re-analysed the 5' RACE reads in MiXCR, keeping a single row per CDR3 protein. The sample shows about 1.7 million distinct CDR3 sequences, about 28% of them seen only once. With 5 bases clipped from V and 0 bases from J, the junction kept 10 bases outside the gene matches. In germline, CDR1 is SEHNR, CDR2 FQNEAQ (reference sequence). The CDR3 consists of 17 residues.

The sequenced sample was blood. The rearrangement joins TRBV7-9 to TRBJ2-7; 10 bases fit TRBD2. The receptor comes from a woman in her thirties in good health. DNA of the CDR3: TGTGCCAGCAGCAAATACGCTAGCGGGAGTCACTCCTACGAGCAGTACTTC. Residues: CASSKYASGSHSYEQYF.